A single sample is the source of the 4 T cell receptor beta chains below, sequenced in a study of vaccination and CD4 T cells after COVID-19. Treatment reported: approximately nine-day PBMC culture with coronavirus spike peptide pools or control peptides (ViraFEST assay). These receptors' antigens are unknown. Cultured CD4+ T cells had their DNA profiled by the Oncomine TCR Beta short-read assay. Via MiXCR, TCRdb re-called the PCR reads, giving one row per CDR3 protein. The sample contains over 10,000 distinct CDR3 sequences, about 56% of which appear only once. What was sequenced was CD4+ T cells from blood, cultured in vitro. The receptors originated from a human donor who had recovered from COVID-19.

This clonotype was observed a handful of times. The gene calls are TRBV24-1 and TRBJ2-5, with D perhaps matching TRBD2 (6 bases). Trimming left V 10 bases short and J 2 bases short, with 16 bases between. The CDR3 extends over 14 amino acids. Germline assignment: CDR1 KGHDR and CDR2 SFDVKD. The CDR3 DNA sequence: TGTGCCACAAGTAGGGGCGGGGCTCAAGAGACCCAGTACTTC. Translation: CATSRGGAQETQYF.

This chain joins TRBV19 and TRBJ1-5; no firm D call. V was trimmed by 4 bases and J by 7 bases, leaving 8 bases between them. There are 12 residues in the CDR3. The V gene's germline CDR1 is LNHDA and CDR2 SQIVND (reference sequence). CDR3 DNA: TGTGCCAGTAGTAAGGGCCTCCAGCCCCAGCATTTT. Amino acid sequence: CASSKGLQPQHF.

The CDR3 coding sequence is TGTGCCAGCAGCTTTACTAGCGGGAGTCCCGGAGCCGGGGAGCTGTTTTTT. Translating gives CASSFTSGSPGAGELFF. The chain recombines TRBV7-2 with TRBJ2-2; 11 nucleotides align to TRBD2. The germline gives CDR1 SGHTA, CDR2 FQGNSA. This CDR3 comprises 17 residues. The V gene end was trimmed by 3 bases and the J gene end by 6 bases; junction bases not matched to a gene: 9.

This clonotype was observed a single time. CDR3 protein: CASSPGGDSPLHF. CDR3 in DNA: TGTGCCAGCTCACCAGGAGGAGATTCACCCCTCCACTTT. This sequence joins TRBV18 and TRBJ1-6; D unresolved. Looked up from germline, CDR1 is KGHSH and CDR2 is LQKENI. V gave up 2 bases and J gave up 8 bases, with 7 bases separating them. The CDR3 loop spans 13 amino acids.